The table lists the clone carrying this TCR beta chain with a few counts. The target antigen is unknown. The data were obtained in a study of identical twins. Study-wide results and caveats: The abundant beta clonotypes from cord blood had fewer insertions, and memory repertoires had none of this. Models underestimated how often monozygotic twins shared out-of-frame TCR alpha.

The CDR3 spans 15 residues. V was pared by 0 bases and J by 3 bases, with 13 bases between. The germline V gene has CDR1 SGHRS and CDR2 YFSETQ. Template switching supplied a universal primer site; unique molecular identifiers were carried on the cDNA. MiXCR, run by TCRdb on the 5' RACE reads, gives a single entry per CDR3 protein. This repertoire shows some 500,000 distinct CDR3 sequences, 14% found once; its top ten account for around 0.48%. This same sample was also part of a study on yellow fever vaccine responses in identical twins. That work adds: Among the twins, the vaccine T cell response reportedly seemed partly convergent and partly personalized.

The chain links TRBV5-1 to TRBJ2-7, with a weak D call TRBD2 (5 bases). The TCR comes from a woman between 18 and 29 years old in good health. Sequencing was performed on CD4+ T cells sorted from blood. The DNA for the CDR3 is TGCGCCAGCAGCTTGGGAGGGATTAAGGTCTACGAGCAGTACTTC. It codes for CASSLGGIKVYEQYF.